This TCR beta chain was recovered during a study of STAT5B mutations in CD4+ large granular lymphocyte leukemia. General study points: Compared with healthy controls (2/35), patient top clones favored TRBV06 (8/27). No patients shared main leukemic clonotypes, though about 26% appeared at low frequency elsewhere. Patient CD4-sorted repertoires stayed more clonal than healthy ones after leukemic-clone removal.

The assay was run at survey level. Profiling relied on immunoSEQ multiplex PCR, and the TCRdb table lists in-frame clones only, not all of them. Of about 24,000 clones in the sample, about two thirds were seen once. V lost 1 base, J lost 0 bases, and 15 bases lay in between. Germline values: CDR1 MGHRA, CDR2 YSYEKL. The CDR3 length is 17 residues. A note on this clone: The antigen is undetermined.

V and J are TRBV4-1 and TRBJ1-2; D may be TRBD1 (5 bases). The sequence was obtained from a human donor in good health. The sequencing input was CD4+ T cells from blood buffy coats. The CDR3 is CASSQGQYNRANYGYTF. As DNA, the CDR3 is TGCGCCAGCAGCCAAGGACAGTATAACAGAGCTAACTATGGCTACACCTTC.